This T cell receptor beta chain was captured in a study of cytomegalovirus exposure and HLA in healthy donors. A single count supports this clone. Vbeta (60) and Jbeta (13) primers were used in the PCR. Authors' analysis steps: It was a later analysis that counted tens of millions of unique TCR beta chains, of which 9 million to 13 million were shared. Here immunoSEQ multiplex PCR was the method, and the copy in TCRdb shows in-frame clones only, minus some. Clone size and the V and J calls come from that table; the DNA yielded D and trimming. The sample contains 150,000 to 200,000 clones, roughly 77% of which appear only once. Everyone who donated was a healthy bone marrow donor. Donors had nominal health at sampling but likely had unrecorded immune exposures. The CDR3 is 12 amino acids. Germline V lookup: CDR1 SGHNT, CDR2 YENEEA. Germline trimming cut 4 bases from V and 7 bases from J; bases unmatched to any gene: 2.

Source material: PBMCs. This clonotype was obtained from a woman aged 40 to 50 in good health and CMV-seropositive. The chain employs TRBV11-3 and TRBJ2-3; 7 positions match TRBD2. The CDR3 nucleotides are TGTGCCAGCAGCTGGGGACTAAATACGCAGTATTTT. Translation: CASSWGLNTQYF.